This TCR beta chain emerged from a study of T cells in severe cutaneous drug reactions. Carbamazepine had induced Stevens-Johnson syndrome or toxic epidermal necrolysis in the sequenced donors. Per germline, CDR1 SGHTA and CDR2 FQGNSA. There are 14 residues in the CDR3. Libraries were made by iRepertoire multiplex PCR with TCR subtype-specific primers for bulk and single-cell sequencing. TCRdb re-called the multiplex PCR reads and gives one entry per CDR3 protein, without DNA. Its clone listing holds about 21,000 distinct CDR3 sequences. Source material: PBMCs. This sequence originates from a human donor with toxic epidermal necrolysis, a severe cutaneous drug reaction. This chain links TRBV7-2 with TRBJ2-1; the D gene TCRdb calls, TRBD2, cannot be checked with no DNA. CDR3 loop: CASSEAGGQGEQFF.